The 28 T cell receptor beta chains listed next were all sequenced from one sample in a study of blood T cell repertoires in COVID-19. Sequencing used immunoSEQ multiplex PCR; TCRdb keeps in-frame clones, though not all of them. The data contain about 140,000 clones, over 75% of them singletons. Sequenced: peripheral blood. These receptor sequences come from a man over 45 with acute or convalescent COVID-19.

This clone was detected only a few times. The CDR3 reads CASSFLQGNTIYF. The CDR3 DNA reads TGTGCCAGCAGCTTCCTACAGGGAAACACCATATATTTT. The chain is built from TRBV7-8 and TRBJ1-3, with D uncertain. This CDR3 comprises 13 residues. Trimming cost V 3 bases and J 4 bases, with 7 bases left between them. Per the germline V gene, CDR1 is SGHVS and CDR2 is FQNEAQ.

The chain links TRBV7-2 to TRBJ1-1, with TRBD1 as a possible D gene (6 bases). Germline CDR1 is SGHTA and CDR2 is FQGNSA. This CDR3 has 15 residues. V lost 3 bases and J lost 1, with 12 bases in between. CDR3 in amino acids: CASSFRLTGNTEAFF. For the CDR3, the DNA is TGTGCCAGCAGCTTTAGATTGACAGGGAACACTGAAGCTTTCTTT.

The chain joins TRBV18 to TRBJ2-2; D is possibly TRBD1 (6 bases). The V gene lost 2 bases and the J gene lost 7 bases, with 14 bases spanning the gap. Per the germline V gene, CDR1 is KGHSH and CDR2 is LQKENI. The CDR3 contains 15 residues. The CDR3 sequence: CASSPGRGYHGELFF. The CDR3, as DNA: TGTGCCAGCTCACCAGGAAGGGGGTATCACGGGGAGCTGTTTTTT.

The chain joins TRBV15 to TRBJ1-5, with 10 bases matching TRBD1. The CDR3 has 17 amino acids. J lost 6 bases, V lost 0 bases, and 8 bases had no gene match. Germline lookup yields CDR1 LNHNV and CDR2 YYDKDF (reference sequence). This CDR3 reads CATSRDRRTGGSQPQHF. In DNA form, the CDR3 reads TGTGCCACCAGCAGAGATCGAAGGACAGGGGGAAGTCAGCCCCAGCATTTT.

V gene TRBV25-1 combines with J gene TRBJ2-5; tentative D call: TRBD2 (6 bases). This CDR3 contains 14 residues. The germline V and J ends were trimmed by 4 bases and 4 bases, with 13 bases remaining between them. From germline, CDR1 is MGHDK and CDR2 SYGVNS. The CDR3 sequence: CASSGERRAETQYF. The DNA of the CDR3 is TGTGCCAGCAGTGGGGAGCGGAGGGCAGAGACCCAGTACTTC.

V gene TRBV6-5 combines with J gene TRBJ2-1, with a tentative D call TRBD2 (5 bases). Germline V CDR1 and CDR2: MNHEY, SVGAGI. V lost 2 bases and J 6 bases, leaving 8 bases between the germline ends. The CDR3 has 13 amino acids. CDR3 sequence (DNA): TGTGCCAGCAGTTACCGAGGGAGCAATGAGCAGTTCTTC. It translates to CASSYRGSNEQFF.

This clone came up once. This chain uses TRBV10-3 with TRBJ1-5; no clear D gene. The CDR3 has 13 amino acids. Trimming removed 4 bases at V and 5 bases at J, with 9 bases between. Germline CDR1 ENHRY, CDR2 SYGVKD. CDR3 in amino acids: CAISAQADQPQHF. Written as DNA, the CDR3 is TGTGCCATCAGTGCGCAGGCAGATCAGCCCCAGCATTTT.

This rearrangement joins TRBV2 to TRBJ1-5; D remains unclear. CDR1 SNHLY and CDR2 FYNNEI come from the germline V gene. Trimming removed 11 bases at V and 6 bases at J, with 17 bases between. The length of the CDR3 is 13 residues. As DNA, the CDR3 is TGTGCCTCCCGAAGGGAGGAAAGTCAGCCCCAGCATTTT. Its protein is CASRREESQPQHF. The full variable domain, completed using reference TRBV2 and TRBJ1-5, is EPEVTQTPSHQVTQMGQEVILRCVPISNHLYFYWYRQILGQKVEFLVSFYNNEISEKSEIFDDQFSVERPDGSNFTLKIRSTKLEDSAMYFCASRREESQPQHFGDGTRLSIL.

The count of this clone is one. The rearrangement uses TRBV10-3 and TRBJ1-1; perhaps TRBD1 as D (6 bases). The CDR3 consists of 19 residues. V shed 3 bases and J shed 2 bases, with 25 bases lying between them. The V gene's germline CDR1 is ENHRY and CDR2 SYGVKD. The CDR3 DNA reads TGTGCCATCAGTGACCCCCATAGACAGGACCCTTACATAAACACTGAAGCTTTCTTT. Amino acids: CAISDPHRQDPYINTEAFF.

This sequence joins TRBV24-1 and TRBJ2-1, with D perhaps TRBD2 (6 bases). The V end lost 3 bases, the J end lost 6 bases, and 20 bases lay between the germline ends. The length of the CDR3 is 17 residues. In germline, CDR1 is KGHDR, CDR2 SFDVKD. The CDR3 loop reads CATSDQRDSLTLNEQFF. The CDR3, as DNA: TGTGCCACCAGTGATCAACGGGACTCCCTTACACTCAATGAGCAGTTCTTC.

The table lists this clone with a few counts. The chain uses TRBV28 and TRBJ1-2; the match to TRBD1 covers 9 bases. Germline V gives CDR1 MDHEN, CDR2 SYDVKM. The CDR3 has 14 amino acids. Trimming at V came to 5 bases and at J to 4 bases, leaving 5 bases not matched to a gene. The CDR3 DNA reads TGTGCCAGCAGTCAACAGGGGGCATTCTATGGCTACACCTTC. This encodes CASSQQGAFYGYTF.

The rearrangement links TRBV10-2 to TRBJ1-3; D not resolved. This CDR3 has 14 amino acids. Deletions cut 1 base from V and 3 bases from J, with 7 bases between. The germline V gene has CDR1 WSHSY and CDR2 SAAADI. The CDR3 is CASSELFSGNTIYF. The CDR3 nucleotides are TGCGCCAGCAGTGAGTTGTTTAGTGGAAACACCATATATTTT.

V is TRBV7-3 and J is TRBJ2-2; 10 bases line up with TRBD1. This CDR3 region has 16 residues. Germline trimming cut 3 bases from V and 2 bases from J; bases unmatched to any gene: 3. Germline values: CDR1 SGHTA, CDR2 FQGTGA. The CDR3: CASSFGTGVNTGELFF. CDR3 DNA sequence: TGTGCCAGCAGCTTCGGGACAGGGGTTAACACCGGGGAGCTGTTTTTT.

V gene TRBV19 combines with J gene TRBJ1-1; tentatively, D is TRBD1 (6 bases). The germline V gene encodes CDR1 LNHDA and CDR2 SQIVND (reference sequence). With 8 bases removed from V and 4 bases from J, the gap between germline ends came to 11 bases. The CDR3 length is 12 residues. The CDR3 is CASDQGSTEAFF. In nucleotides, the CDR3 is TGTGCCAGTGATCAGGGGAGCACTGAAGCTTTCTTT.

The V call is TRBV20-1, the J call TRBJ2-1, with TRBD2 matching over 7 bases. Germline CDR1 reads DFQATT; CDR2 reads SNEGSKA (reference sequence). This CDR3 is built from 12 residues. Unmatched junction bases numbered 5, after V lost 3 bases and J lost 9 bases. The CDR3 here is CSASPSGIEQFF. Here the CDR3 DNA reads TGCAGTGCTAGTCCCAGCGGGATTGAGCAGTTCTTC.

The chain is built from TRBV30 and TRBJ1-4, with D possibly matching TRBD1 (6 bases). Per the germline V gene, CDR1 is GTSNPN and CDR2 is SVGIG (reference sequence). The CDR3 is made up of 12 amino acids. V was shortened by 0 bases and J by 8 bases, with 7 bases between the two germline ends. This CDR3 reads CAWSVQGEKLFF. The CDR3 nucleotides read TGTGCCTGGAGTGTACAGGGAGAAAAACTGTTTTTT.

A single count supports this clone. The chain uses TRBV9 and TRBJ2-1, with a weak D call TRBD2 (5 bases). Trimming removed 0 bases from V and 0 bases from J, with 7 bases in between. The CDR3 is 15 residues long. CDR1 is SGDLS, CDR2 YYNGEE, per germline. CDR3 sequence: CASSVVGSSYNEQFF. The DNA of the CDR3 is TGTGCCAGCAGCGTAGTGGGGAGCTCCTACAATGAGCAGTTCTTC. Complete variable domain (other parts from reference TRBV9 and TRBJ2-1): DSGVTQTPKHLITATGQRVTLRCSPRSGDLSVYWYQQSLDQGLQFLIQYYNGEERAKGNILERFSAQQFPDLHSELNLSSLELGDSALYFCASSVVGSSYNEQFFGPGTRLTVL.

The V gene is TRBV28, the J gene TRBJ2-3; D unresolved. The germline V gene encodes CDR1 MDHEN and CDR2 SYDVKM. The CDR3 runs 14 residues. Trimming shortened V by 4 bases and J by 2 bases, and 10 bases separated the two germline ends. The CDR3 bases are TGTGCCAGCAGTTCACCGGGTCCCACAGATACGCAGTATTTT. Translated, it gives CASSSPGPTDTQYF.

The CDR3 DNA follows: TGTGCCAGCAGTTTAGTTGGGGCGGATAACTCCTACGAGCAGTACTTC. This encodes CASSLVGADNSYEQYF. J is TRBJ2-7 and V is TRBV28, with D possibly TRBD1 on 5 matching bases. This CDR3 is 16 amino acids long. Germline V gene data show CDR1 as MDHEN and CDR2 as SYDVKM. V was pared by 2 bases and J by 0 bases, with 14 bases between. The full variable domain, its missing parts supplied by reference TRBV28 and TRBJ2-7, is DVKVTQSSRYLVKRTGEKVFLECVQDMDHENMFWYRQDPGLGLRLIYFSYDVKMKEKGDIPEGYSVSREKKERFSLILESASTNQTSMYLCASSLVGADNSYEQYFGPGTRLTVT.

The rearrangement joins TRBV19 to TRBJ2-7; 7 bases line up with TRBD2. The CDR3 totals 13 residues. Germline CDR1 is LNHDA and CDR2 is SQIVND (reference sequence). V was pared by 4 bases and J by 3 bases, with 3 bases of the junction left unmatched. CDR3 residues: CASSTQRGYEQYF. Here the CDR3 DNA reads TGTGCCAGTAGTACCCAGCGGGGCTACGAGCAGTACTTC.

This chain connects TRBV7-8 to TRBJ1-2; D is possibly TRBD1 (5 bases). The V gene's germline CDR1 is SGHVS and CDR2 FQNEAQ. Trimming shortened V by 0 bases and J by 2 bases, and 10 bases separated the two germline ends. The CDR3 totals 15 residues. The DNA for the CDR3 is TGTGCCAGCAGCTTAGCGCCAGGGATAAACTATGGCTACACCTTC. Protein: CASSLAPGINYGYTF.

The CDR3 DNA reads as TGTGCCAGCAGTACCTATAGAAACCTAGAAGCTTTCTTT. Translating gives CASSTYRNLEAFF. J is TRBJ1-1 and V is TRBV6-5; D remains unclear. The CDR3 consists of 13 residues. The V gene's germline CDR1 is MNHEY and CDR2 SVGAGI. V gave up 5 bases and J gave up 8 bases, with 15 bases separating them.

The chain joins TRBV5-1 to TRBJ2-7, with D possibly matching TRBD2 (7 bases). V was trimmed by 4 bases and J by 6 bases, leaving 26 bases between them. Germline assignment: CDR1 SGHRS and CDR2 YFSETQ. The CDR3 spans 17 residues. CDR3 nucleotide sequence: TGCGCCAGCAGCCCGGGGGGCGTTTGGGGGGCAGCTGTCGAGCAGTACTTC. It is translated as CASSPGGVWGAAVEQYF.

Here the CDR3 reads CASSWGDSQETQYF. In DNA form, the CDR3 reads TGCGCCAGCAGCTGGGGGGACAGTCAAGAGACCCAGTACTTC. The chain employs TRBV5-1 and TRBJ2-5; TRBD1 is a possible D gene (7 bases). Between the trimmed V and J ends, which lost 3 bases and 2 bases, there was a span of 11 bases. Germline V gives CDR1 SGHRS, CDR2 YFSETQ. The CDR3 extends over 14 amino acids.

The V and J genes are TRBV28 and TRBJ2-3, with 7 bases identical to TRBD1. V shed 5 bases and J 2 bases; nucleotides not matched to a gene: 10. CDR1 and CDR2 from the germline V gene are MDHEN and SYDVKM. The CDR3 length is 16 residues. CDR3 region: CASSAIDRAITDTQYF. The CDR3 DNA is TGTGCCAGCAGTGCAATAGACAGGGCTATCACAGATACGCAGTATTTT.

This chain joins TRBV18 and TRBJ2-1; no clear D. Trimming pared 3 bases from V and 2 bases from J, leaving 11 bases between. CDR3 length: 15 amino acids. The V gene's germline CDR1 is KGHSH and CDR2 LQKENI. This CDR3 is CASSPVVATYNEQFF. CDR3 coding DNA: TGTGCCAGCTCACCGGTGGTAGCAACCTACAATGAGCAGTTCTTC.

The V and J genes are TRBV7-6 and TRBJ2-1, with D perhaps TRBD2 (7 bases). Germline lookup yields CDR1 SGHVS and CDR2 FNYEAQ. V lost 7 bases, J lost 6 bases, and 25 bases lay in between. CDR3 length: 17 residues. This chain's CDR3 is CASTRRGGVDSPNEQFF. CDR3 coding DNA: TGTGCCAGCACTCGAAGGGGGGGCGTAGATTCGCCCAATGAGCAGTTCTTC.

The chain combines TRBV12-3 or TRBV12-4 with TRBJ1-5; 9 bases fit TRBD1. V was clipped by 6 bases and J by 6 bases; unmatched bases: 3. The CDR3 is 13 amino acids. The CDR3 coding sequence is TGTGCCAGCAGGGGGGACAGGGTTCAGCCCCAGCATTTT. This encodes CASRGDRVQPQHF.